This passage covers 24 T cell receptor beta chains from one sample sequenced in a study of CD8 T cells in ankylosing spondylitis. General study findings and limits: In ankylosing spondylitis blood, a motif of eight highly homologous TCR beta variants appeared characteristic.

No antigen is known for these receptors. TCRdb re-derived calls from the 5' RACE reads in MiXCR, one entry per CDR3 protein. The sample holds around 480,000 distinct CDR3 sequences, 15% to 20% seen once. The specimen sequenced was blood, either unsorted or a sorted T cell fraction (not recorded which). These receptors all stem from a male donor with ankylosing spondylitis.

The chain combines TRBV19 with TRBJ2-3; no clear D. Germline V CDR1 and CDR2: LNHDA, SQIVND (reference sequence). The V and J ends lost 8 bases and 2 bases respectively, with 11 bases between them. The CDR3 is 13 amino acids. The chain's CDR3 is CASVGRLTDTQYF. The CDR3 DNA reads TGTGCCAGTGTAGGACGGCTCACAGATACGCAGTATTTT.

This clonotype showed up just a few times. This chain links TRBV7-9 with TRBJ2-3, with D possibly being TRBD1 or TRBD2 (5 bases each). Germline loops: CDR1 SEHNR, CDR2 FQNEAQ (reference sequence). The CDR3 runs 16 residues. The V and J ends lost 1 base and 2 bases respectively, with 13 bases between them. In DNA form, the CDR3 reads TGTGCCAGCAGCTTAGATGTCTCGGGGCCCACAGATACGCAGTATTTT. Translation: CASSLDVSGPTDTQYF.

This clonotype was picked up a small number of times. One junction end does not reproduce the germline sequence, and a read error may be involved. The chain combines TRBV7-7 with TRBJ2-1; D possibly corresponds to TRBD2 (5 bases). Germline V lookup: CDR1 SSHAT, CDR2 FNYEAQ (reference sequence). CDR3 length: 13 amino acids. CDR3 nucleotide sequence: TGTGCTAGCAGCTTAGCGTCGGATCATGAGCAGTTCTTC. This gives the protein CASSLASDHEQFF.

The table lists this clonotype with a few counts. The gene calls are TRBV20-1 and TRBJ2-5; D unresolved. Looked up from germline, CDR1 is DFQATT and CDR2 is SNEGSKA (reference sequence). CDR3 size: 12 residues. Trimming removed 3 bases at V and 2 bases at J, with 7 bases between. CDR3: CSASSAQETQYF. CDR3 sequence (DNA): TGCAGTGCTAGCTCTGCTCAAGAGACCCAGTACTTC.

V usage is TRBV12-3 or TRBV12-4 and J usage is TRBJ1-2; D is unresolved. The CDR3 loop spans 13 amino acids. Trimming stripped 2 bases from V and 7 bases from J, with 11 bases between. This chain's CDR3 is CASSLKQSSGYTF. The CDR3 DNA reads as TGTGCCAGCAGTTTAAAACAGAGCAGTGGCTACACCTTC.

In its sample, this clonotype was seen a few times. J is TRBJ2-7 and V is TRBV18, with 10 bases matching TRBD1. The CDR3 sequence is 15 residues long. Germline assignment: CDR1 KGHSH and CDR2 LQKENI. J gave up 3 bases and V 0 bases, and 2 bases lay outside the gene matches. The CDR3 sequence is CASSPPWDRGYEQYF. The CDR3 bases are TGTGCCAGCTCACCACCGTGGGACAGGGGCTACGAGCAGTACTTC.

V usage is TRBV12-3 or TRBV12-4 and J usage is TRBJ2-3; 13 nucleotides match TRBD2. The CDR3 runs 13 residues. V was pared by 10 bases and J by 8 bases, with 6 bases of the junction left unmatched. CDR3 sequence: CANGLAGVGTQYF. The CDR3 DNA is TGTGCCAACGGACTAGCGGGAGTGGGTACGCAGTATTTT.

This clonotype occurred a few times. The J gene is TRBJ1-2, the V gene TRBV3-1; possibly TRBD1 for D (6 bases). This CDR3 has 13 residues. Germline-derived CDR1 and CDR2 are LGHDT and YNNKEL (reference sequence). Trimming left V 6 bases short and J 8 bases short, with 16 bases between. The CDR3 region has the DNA TGTGCCAGCAGTCCTCGGGGGCGCGGAGGCTACACCTTC. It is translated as CASSPRGRGGYTF.

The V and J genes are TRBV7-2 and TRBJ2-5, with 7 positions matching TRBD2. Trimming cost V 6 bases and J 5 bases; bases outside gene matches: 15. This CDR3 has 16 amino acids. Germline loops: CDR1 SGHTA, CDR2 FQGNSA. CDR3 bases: TGTGCCAGCAGTTCCCTCGGGGGGACCTTCACGGAGACCCAGTACTTC. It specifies CASSSLGGTFTETQYF.

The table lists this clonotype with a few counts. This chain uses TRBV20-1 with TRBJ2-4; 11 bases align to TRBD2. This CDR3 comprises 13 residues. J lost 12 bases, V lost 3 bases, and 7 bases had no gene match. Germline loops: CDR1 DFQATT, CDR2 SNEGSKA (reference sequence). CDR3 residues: CSARGSTSGAQYF. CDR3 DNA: TGCAGTGCTAGGGGTTCGACTAGCGGGGCTCAGTACTTC.

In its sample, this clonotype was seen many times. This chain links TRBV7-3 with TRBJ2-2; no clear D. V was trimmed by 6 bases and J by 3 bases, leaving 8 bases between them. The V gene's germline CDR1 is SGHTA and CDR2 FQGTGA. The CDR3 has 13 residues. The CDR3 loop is CASRSSYTGELFF. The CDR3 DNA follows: TGTGCCAGCAGGAGTTCTTACACCGGGGAGCTGTTTTTT. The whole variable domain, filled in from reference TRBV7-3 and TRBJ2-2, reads GAGVSQTPSNKVTEKGKYVELRCDPISGHTALYWYRQSLGQGPEFLIYFQGTGAADDSGLPNDRFFAVRPEGSVSTLKIQRTERGDSAVYLCASRSSYTGELFFGEGSRLTVL.

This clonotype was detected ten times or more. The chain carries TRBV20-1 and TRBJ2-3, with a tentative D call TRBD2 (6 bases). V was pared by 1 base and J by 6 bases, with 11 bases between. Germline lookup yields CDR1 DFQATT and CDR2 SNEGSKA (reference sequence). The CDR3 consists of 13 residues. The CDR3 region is CSARGLDRDTQYF. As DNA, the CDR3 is TGCAGTGCTAGAGGACTAGATCGGGATACGCAGTATTTT.

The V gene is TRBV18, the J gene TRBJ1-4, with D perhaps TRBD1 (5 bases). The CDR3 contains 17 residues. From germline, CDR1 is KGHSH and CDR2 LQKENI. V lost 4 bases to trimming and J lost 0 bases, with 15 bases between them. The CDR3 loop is CASSQDTLTATNEKLFF. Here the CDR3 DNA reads TGTGCCAGCTCACAGGACACCCTTACTGCAACTAATGAAAAACTGTTTTTT.

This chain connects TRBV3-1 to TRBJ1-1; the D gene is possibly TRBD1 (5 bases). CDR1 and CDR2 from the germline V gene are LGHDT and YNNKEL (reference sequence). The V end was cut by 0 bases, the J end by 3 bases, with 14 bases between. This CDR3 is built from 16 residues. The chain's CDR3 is CASSQDGGVGHTEAFF. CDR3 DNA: TGTGCCAGCAGCCAAGATGGGGGGGTCGGGCACACTGAAGCTTTCTTT.

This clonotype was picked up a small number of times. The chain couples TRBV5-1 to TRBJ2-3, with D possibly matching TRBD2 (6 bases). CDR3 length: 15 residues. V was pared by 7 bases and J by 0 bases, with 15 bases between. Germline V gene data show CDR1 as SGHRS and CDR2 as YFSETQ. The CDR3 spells CASSDGGDSTDTQYF. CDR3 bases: TGCGCCAGCTCAGACGGCGGGGATAGCACAGATACGCAGTATTTT.

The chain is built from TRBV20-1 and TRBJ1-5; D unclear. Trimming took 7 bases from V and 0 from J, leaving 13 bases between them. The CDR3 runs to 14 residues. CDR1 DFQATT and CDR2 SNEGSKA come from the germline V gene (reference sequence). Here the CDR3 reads CSVSTHHSNQPQHF. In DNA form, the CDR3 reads TGCAGTGTTTCGACCCACCATAGCAATCAGCCCCAGCATTTT.

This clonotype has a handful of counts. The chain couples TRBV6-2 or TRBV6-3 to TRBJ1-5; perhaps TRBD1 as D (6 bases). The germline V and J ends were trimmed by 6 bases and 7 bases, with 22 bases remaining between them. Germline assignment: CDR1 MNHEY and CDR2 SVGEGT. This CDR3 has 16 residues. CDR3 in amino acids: CASSSTQGHYSQPQHF. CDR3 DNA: TGTGCCAGCAGCTCAACCCAGGGGCATTATAGCCAGCCCCAGCATTTT.

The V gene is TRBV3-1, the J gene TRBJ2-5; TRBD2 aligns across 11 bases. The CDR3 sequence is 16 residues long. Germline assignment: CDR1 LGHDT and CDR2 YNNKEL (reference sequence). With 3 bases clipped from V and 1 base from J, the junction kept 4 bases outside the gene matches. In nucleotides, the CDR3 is TGTGCCAGCAGCCAGACTAGCGGGACCGCCCAAGAGACCCAGTACTTC. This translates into CASSQTSGTAQETQYF.

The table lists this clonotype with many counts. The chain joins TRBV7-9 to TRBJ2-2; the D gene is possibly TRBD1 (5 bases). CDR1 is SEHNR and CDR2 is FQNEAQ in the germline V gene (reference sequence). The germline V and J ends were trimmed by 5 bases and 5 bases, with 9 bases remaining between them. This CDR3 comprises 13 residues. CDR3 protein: CASSGSGTGELFF. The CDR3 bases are TGTGCCAGCAGCGGTTCAGGGACCGGGGAGCTGTTTTTT.

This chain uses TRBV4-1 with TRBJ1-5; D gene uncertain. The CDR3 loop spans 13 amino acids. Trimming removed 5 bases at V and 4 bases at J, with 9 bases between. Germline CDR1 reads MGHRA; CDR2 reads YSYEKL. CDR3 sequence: CASSDLSNQPQHF. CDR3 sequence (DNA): TGCGCCAGCAGCGATCTGAGTAATCAGCCCCAGCATTTT.

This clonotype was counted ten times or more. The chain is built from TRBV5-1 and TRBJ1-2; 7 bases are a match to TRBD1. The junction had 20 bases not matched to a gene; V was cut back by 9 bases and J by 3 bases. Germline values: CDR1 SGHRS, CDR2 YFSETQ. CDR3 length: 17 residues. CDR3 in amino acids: CAKMMYRGETLDYGYTF. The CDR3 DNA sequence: TGCGCCAAGATGATGTACAGGGGAGAAACATTAGACTATGGCTACACCTTC.

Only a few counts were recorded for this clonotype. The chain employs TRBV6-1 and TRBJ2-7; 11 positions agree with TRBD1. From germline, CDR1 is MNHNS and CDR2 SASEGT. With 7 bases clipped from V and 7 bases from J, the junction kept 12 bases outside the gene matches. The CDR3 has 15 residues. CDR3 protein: CASTERDRGTREQYF. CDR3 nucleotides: TGTGCCAGCACCGAACGGGACAGGGGGACGAGGGAGCAGTACTTC.

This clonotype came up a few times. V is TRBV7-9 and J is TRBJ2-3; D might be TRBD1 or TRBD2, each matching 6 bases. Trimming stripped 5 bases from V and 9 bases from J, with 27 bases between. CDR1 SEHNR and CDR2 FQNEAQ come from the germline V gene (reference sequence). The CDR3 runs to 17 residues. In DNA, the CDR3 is TGTGCCAGCAGCCCCTCCGGCCCGATAGCGGCCCAGGGGACGCAGTATTTT. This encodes CASSPSGPIAAQGTQYF.

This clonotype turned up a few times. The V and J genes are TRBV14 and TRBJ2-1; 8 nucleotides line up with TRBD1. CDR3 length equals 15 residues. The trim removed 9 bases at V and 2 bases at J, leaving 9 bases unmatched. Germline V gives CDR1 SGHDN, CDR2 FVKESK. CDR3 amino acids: CASKDRQGTYNEQFF. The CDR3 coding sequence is TGTGCCAGTAAAGACCGACAGGGGACCTACAATGAGCAGTTCTTC.